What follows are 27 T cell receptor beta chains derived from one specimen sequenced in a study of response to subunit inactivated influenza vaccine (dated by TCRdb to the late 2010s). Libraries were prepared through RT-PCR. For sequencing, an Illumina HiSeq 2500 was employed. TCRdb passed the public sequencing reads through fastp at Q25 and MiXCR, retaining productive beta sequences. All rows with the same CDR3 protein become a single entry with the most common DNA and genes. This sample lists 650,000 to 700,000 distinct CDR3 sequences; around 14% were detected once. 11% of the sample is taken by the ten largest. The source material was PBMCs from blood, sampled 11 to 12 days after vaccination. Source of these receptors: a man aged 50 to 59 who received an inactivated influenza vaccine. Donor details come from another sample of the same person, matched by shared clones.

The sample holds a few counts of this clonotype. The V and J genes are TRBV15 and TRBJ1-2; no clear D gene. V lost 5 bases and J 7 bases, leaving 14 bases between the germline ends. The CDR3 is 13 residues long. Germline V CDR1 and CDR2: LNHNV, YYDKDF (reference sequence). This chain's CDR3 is CATSSGPSGGYTF. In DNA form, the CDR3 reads TGTGCCACCAGCTCGGGCCCGTCTGGTGGCTACACCTTC.

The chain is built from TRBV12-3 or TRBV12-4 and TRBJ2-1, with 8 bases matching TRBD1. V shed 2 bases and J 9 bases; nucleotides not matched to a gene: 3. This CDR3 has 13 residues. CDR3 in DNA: TGTGCCAGCAGTTTACTCCAGGGGGCTGAGCAGTTCTTC. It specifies CASSLLQGAEQFF.

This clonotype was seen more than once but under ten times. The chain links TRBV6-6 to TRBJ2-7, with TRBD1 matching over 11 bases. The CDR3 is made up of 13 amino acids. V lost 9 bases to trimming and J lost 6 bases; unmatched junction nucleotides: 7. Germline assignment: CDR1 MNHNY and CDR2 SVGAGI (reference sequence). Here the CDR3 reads CASEFGTGGEQYF. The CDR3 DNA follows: TGTGCCAGTGAATTCGGGACAGGGGGCGAGCAGTACTTC.

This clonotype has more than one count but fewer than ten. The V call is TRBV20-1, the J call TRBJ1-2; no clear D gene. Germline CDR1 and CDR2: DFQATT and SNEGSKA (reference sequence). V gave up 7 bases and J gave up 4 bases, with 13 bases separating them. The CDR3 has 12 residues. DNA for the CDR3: TGCAGTGTGGGTAGCGAAGGCTATGGCTACACCTTC. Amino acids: CSVGSEGYGYTF.

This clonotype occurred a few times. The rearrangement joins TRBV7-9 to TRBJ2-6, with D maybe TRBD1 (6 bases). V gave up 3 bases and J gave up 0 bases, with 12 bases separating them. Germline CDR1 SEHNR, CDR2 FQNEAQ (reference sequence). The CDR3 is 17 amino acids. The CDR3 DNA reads TGTGCCAGCAGCTTGTTACAGGGTGTCTCTGGGGCCAACGTCCTGACTTTC. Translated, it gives CASSLLQGVSGANVLTF.

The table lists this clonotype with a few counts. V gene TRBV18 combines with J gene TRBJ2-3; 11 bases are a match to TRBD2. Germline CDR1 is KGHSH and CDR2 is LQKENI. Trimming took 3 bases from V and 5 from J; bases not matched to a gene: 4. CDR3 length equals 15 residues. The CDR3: CASSPGLAELDTQYF. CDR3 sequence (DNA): TGTGCCAGCTCACCGGGACTAGCGGAGTTAGATACGCAGTATTTT.

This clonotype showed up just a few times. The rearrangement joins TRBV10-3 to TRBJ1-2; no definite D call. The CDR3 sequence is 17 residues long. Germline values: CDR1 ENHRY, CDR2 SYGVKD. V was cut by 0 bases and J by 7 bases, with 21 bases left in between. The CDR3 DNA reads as TGTGCCATCAGTGAGTCTTCTCTTCCCAGAGGGAGCCTTGGCTACACCTTC. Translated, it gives CAISESSLPRGSLGYTF.

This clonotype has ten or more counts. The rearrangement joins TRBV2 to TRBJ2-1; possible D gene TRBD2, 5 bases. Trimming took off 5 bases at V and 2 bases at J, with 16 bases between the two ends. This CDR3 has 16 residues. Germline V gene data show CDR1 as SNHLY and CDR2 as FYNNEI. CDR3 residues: CASSPFEIATYNEQFF. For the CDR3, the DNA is TGTGCCAGCAGTCCTTTTGAGATAGCGACCTACAATGAGCAGTTCTTC.

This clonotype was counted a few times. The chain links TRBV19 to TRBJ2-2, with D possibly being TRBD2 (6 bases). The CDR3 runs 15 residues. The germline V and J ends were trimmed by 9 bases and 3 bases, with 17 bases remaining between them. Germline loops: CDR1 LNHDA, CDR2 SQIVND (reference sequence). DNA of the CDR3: TGTGCCAGCCAAGCCGCCGGGACTTACACCGGGGAGCTGTTTTTT. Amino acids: CASQAAGTYTGELFF.

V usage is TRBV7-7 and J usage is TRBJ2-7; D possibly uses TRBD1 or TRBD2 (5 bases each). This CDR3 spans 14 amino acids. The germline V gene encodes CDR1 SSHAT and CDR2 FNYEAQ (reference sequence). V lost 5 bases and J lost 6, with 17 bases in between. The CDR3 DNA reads TGTGCCAGCAGCCCCCGGGACCCAATACGCGAGCAGTACTTC. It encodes CASSPRDPIREQYF.

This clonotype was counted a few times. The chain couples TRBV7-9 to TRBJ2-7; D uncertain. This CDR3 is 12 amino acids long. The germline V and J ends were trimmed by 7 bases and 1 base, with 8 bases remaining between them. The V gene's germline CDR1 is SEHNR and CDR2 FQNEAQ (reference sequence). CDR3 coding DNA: TGTGCCAGCATGACAATTTCCTACGAGCAGTACTTC. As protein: CASMTISYEQYF.

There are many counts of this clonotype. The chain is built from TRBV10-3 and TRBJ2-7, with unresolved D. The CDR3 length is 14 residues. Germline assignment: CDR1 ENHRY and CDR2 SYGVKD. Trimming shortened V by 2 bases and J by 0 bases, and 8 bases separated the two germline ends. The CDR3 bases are TGTGCCATCAGTGAGCCGGGCCCCTCCTACGAGCAGTACTTC. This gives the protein CAISEPGPSYEQYF.

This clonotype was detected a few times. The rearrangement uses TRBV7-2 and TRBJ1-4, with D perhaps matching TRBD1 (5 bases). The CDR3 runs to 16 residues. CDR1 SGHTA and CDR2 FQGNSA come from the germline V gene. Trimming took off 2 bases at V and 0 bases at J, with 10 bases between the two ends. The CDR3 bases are TGTGCCAGCAGCTTAACCGCAGGGCCAACTAATGAAAAACTGTTTTTT. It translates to CASSLTAGPTNEKLFF.

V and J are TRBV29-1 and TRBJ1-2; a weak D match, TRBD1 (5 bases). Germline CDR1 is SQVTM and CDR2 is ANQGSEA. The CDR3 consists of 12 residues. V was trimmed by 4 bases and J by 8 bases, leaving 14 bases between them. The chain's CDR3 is CSVAQGREGYTF. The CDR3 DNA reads TGCAGCGTTGCCCAGGGACGAGAGGGCTACACCTTC.

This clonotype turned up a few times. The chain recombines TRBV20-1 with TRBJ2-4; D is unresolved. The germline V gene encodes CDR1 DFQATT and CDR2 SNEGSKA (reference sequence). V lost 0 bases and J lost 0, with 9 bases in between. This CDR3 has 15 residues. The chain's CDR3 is CSARDQLLAKNIQYF. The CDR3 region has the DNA TGCAGTGCTAGAGATCAGCTTTTAGCCAAAAACATTCAGTACTTC.

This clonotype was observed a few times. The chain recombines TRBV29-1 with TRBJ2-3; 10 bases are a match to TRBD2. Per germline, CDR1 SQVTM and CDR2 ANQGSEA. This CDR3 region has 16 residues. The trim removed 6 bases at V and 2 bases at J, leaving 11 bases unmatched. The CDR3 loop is CSVRAGGESTTDTQYF. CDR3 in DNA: TGCAGCGTCCGAGCGGGGGGGGAAAGTACCACAGATACGCAGTATTTT.

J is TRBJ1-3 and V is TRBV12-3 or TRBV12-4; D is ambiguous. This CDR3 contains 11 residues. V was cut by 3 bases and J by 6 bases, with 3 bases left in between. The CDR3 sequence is CASSFQNTIYF. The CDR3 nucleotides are TGTGCCAGCAGTTTTCAAAACACCATATATTTT.

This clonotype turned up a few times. CDR3 loop: CASSPRDGAYNEQFF. For the CDR3, the DNA is TGCGCCAGCAGCCCACGGGACGGGGCGTACAATGAGCAGTTCTTC. The genes are TRBV5-1 and TRBJ2-1, with D perhaps assigned TRBD1 or TRBD2 (5 bases each). The CDR3 is 15 residues long. Germline CDR1 and CDR2: SGHRS and YFSETQ. V lost 4 bases and J 4 bases, leaving 15 bases between the germline ends.

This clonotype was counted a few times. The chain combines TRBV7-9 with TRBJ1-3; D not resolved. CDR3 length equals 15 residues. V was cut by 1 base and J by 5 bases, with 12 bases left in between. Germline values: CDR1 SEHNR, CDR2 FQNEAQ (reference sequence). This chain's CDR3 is CASSLDLGHRNTIYF. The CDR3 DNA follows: TGTGCCAGCAGCTTAGATCTGGGTCATAGAAACACCATATATTTT. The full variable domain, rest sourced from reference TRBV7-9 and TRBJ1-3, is DTGVSQNPRHKITKRGQNVTFRCDPISEHNRLYWYRQTLGQGPEFLTYFQNEAQLEKSRLLSDRFSAERPKGSFSTLEIQRTEQGDSAMYLCASSLDLGHRNTIYFGEGSWLTVV.

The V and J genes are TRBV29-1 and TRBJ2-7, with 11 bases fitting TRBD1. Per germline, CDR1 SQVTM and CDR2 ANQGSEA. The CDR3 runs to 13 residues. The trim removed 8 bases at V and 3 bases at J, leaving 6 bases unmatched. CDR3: CSTVGTGGYEQYF. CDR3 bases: TGCAGCACGGTAGGGACAGGGGGCTACGAGCAGTACTTC.

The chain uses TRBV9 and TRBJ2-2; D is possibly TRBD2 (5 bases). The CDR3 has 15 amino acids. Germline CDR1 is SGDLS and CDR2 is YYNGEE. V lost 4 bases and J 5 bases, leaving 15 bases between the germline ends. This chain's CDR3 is CASSPRPTGTGELFF. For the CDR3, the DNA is TGTGCCAGCAGCCCGAGGCCTACGGGGACCGGGGAGCTGTTTTTT.

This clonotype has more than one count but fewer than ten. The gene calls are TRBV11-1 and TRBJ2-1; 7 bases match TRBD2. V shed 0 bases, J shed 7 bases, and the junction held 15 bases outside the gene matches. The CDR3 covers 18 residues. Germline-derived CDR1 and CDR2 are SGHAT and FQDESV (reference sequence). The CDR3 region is CASSLAPASGGPRNEQFF. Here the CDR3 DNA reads TGTGCCAGCAGCTTAGCGCCGGCTAGCGGAGGCCCCAGGAATGAGCAGTTCTTC.

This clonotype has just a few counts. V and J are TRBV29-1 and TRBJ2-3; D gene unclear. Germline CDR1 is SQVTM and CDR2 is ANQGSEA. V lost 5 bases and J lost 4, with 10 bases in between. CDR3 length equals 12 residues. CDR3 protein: CSVQTPSDTQYF. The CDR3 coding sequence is TGCAGCGTTCAAACCCCCTCAGATACGCAGTATTTT.

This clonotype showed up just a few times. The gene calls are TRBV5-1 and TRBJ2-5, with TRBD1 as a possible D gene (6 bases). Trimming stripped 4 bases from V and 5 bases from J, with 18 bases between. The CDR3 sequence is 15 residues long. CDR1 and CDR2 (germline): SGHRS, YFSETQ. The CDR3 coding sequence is TGCGCCAGCAGCAGGGGGACACGCCGAGGGGAGACCCAGTACTTC. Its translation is CASSRGTRRGETQYF.

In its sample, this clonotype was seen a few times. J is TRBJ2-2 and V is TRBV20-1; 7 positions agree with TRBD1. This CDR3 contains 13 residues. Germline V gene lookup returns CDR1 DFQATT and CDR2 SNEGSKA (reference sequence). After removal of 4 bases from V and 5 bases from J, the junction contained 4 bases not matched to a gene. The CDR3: CSAMTGSTGELFF. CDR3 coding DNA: TGCAGTGCTATGACAGGGTCAACCGGGGAGCTGTTTTTT.

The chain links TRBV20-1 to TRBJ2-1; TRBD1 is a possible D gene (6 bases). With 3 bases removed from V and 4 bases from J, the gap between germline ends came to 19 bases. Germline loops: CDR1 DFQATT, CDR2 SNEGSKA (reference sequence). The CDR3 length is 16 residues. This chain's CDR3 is CSASGRTEALYNEQFF. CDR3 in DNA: TGCAGTGCTAGTGGCCGGACAGAAGCGTTGTACAATGAGCAGTTCTTC.

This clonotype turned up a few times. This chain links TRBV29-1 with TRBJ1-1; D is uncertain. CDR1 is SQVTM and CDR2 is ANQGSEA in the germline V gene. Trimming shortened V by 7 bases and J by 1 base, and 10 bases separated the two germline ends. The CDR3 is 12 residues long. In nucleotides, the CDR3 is TGCAGCGCCTCCGCCTCGAACACTGAAGCTTTCTTT. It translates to CSASASNTEAFF.